This entry is about one T cell receptor beta chain. This CDR3 region has 16 residues. CDR1 and CDR2 (germline): KGHSH, LQKENI. The source of the sample is a study of T cells expressing NK-cell markers. TCRdb reanalyzed the 5' RACE reads and collapses them to one entry per CDR3 protein, without DNA. The repertoire table contains roughly 380,000 distinct CDR3 sequences. Source material: blood T cells: a sorted CD56 or NKG2C T cell subset, CD4+ or CD8+ T cells, or bulk PBMC T cells (not recorded which). The clonotype originates from a man aged 18-75 years in good health. The V and J genes are TRBV18 and TRBJ2-1. The CDR3 sequence is CASSPFSTHGANEQFF.